Each of the 17 T cell receptor beta chains below was sequenced from the same sample in a study of cytomegalovirus exposure and HLA in healthy donors. The PCR ran on 60 Vbeta and 13 Jbeta primers. Assay: immunoSEQ multiplex PCR; the TCRdb copy retains only in-frame clones and omits some. Here the sample spans 200,000 or so clones, around 80% being singletons. The sample taken for sequencing was PBMCs. These receptors all come from a man in his late teens or twenties in good health and CMV-seronegative.

This clone was observed a single time. The chain has TRBV7-2 and TRBJ2-2, with 8 bases identical to TRBD1. CDR3 size: 15 residues. The germline V gene encodes CDR1 SGHTA and CDR2 FQGNSA. Germline trimming cut 3 bases from V and 4 bases from J; bases unmatched to any gene: 4. CDR3 coding DNA: TGTGCCAGCAGCTTTAGACAGGGGTCCACCGGGGAGCTGTTTTTT. Protein sequence: CASSFRQGSTGELFF.

The chain has TRBV28 and TRBJ2-1; perhaps TRBD2 as D (5 bases). The germline V and J ends were trimmed by 1 base and 2 bases, with 12 bases remaining between them. The CDR3 has 16 residues. CDR1 and CDR2 (germline): MDHEN, SYDVKM. This chain's CDR3 is CASSLSQVGAYNEQFF. Written as DNA, the CDR3 is TGTGCCAGCAGTTTATCTCAGGTGGGAGCCTACAATGAGCAGTTCTTC.

The chain combines TRBV2 with TRBJ2-1; D is perhaps TRBD2 (6 bases). The germline gives CDR1 SNHLY, CDR2 FYNNEI. This CDR3 has 16 residues. V lost 6 bases, J lost 6 bases, and 21 bases lay in between. CDR3 bases: TGTGCCAGCAGGACTCTCCCCGGGAGTGGAATCAATGAGCAGTTCTTC. It translates to CASRTLPGSGINEQFF.

CDR3 residues: CASSWRGIGSPLHF. In DNA, the CDR3 is TGTGCCAGCAGTTGGCGGGGGATTGGTTCACCCCTCCACTTT. This chain connects TRBV7-9 to TRBJ1-6, with TRBD1 as a possible D gene (5 bases). The CDR3 covers 14 residues. V dropped 6 bases and J dropped 9 bases, with 15 bases sitting between them. The germline gives CDR1 SEHNR, CDR2 FQNEAQ (reference sequence).

The chain employs TRBV2 and TRBJ1-1, with 8 bases fitting TRBD1. CDR3 length: 13 amino acids. With 8 bases clipped from V and 3 bases from J, the junction kept 5 bases outside the gene matches. Germline assignment: CDR1 SNHLY and CDR2 FYNNEI. The CDR3 reads CASRDRWDTEAFF. Written as DNA, the CDR3 is TGTGCCAGCCGGGACAGGTGGGACACTGAAGCTTTCTTT. Using reference TRBV2 and TRBJ1-1 for the parts outside the CDR3, the full variable domain is EPEVTQTPSHQVTQMGQEVILRCVPISNHLYFYWYRQILGQKVEFLVSFYNNEISEKSEIFDDQFSVERPDGSNFTLKIRSTKLEDSAMYFCASRDRWDTEAFFGQGTRLTVV.

With respect to this clone: The sample has other DNA sequences that encode this CDR3 too. V usage is TRBV7-9 and J usage is TRBJ1-1, with 8 bases that match TRBD1. The CDR3 runs to 14 residues. Per germline, CDR1 SEHNR and CDR2 FQNEAQ (reference sequence). The trim removed 3 bases at V and 3 bases at J, leaving 3 bases unmatched. This CDR3 reads CASSFDRGDTEAFF. For the CDR3, the DNA is TGTGCCAGCAGCTTTGACAGGGGCGACACTGAAGCTTTCTTT.

In this sample, this clone turned up once. This sequence joins TRBV9 and TRBJ2-2; 8 positions match TRBD2. The CDR3 loop spans 15 amino acids. The germline CDR1 and CDR2 sequences are SGDLS and YYNGEE. The V and J ends lost 3 bases and 5 bases, in that order; junction bases with no gene match: 6. For the CDR3, the DNA is TGTGCCAGCAGCGGAAGCGGGAGCGGTACCGGGGAGCTGTTTTTT. Its translation is CASSGSGSGTGELFF.

This chain uses TRBV6-6 with TRBJ2-1, with 7 bases identical to TRBD1. Germline V gives CDR1 MNHNY, CDR2 SVGAGI (reference sequence). There are 15 residues in the CDR3. The V segment lost 6 bases and the J segment 0 bases; nucleotides outside the gene matches: 5. The CDR3 DNA follows: TGTGCCAGCAGCTCCGACAGGGCCTCCTACAATGAGCAGTTCTTC. Amino acid sequence: CASSSDRASYNEQFF.

In this sample, this clone turned up a few times. The gene calls are TRBV5-1 and TRBJ2-7, with 12 bases aligning to TRBD2. This CDR3 spans 14 amino acids. Germline-derived CDR1 and CDR2 are SGHRS and YFSETQ. V lost 3 bases and J lost 4; bases outside the gene matches: 2. The CDR3 sequence: CASSWGTSGYEQYF. Written as DNA, the CDR3 is TGCGCCAGCAGCTGGGGGACTAGCGGGTACGAGCAGTACTTC.

V gene TRBV14 combines with J gene TRBJ1-1; 8 bases are a match to TRBD1. J gave up 0 bases and V 4 bases, and 10 bases lay outside the gene matches. CDR3 length equals 17 residues. CDR1 is SGHDN, CDR2 FVKESK, per germline. CDR3 nucleotide sequence: TGTGCCAGCAGCCCCCCGTGGACAGGGCCCATGAACACTGAAGCTTTCTTT. Its protein product is CASSPPWTGPMNTEAFF.

The genes are TRBV6-1 and TRBJ1-1, with no clear D. V lost 10 bases to trimming and J lost 0 bases, with 15 bases between them. Germline V gene sequence: CDR1 MNHNS, CDR2 SASEGT. This CDR3 has 14 amino acids. The CDR3 nucleotides are TGTGCCACCCCAGACGGGTCCTTGAACACTGAAGCTTTCTTT. Protein sequence: CATPDGSLNTEAFF.

The J gene is TRBJ2-2, the V gene TRBV7-3; 8 bases fit TRBD2. The germline V gene has CDR1 SGHTA and CDR2 FQGTGA. V shed 2 bases, J shed 0 bases, and the junction held 5 bases outside the gene matches. The CDR3 is made up of 17 amino acids. DNA for the CDR3: TGTGCCAGCAGCTTATGGGTAGCGGGGACGAACACCGGGGAGCTGTTTTTT. This translates into CASSLWVAGTNTGELFF. The variable domain in full, completed from reference TRBV7-3 and TRBJ2-2, reads GAGVSQTPSNKVTEKGKYVELRCDPISGHTALYWYRQSLGQGPEFLIYFQGTGAADDSGLPNDRFFAVRPEGSVSTLKIQRTERGDSAVYLCASSLWVAGTNTGELFFGEGSRLTVL.

The rearrangement links TRBV27 to TRBJ1-5, with D tentatively TRBD1 (5 bases). The CDR3 consists of 14 residues. Per germline, CDR1 MNHEY and CDR2 SMNVEV (reference sequence). Deletions cut 0 bases from V and 7 bases from J, with 10 bases between. CDR3 in amino acids: CASSLSRAGQPQHF. The DNA of the CDR3 is TGTGCCAGCAGTTTATCCCGGGCAGGGCAGCCCCAGCATTTT.

The CDR3 loop reads CASSLFLTGNTEAFF. The CDR3, as DNA: TGTGCCAGCAGCTTGTTTCTAACTGGTAACACTGAAGCTTTCTTT. This chain links TRBV7-2 with TRBJ1-1; D is undetermined. The V gene's germline CDR1 is SGHTA and CDR2 FQGNSA. The CDR3 contains 15 residues. V lost 3 bases and J 2 bases, leaving 13 bases between the germline ends. Full variable domain (missing parts from reference TRBV7-2 and TRBJ1-1): GAGVSQSPSNKVTEKGKDVELRCDPISGHTALYWYRQSLGQGLEFLIYFQGNSAPDKSGLPSDRFSAERTGGSVSTLTIQRTQQEDSAVYLCASSLFLTGNTEAFFGQGTRLTVV.

On this clone itself: A junction boundary mismatches the germline segment, possibly from a read error. This chain links TRBV7-7 with TRBJ2-6; 8 bases line up with TRBD1. This CDR3 is 16 amino acids long. Germline V gene data show CDR1 as SSHAT and CDR2 as FNYEAQ (reference sequence). The chain's CDR3 is CASSPQGARGANVLTF. The DNA of the CDR3 is TGTGCTAGCAGCCCCCAGGGGGCCAGAGGGGCCAACGTCCTGACTTTC.

The chain uses TRBV28 and TRBJ1-1, with D unresolved. This CDR3 is 16 amino acids long. CDR1 and CDR2 from the germline V gene are MDHEN and SYDVKM. V lost 2 bases to trimming and J lost 6 bases, with 19 bases between them. The CDR3 region has the DNA TGTGCCAGCAGTTTACTCCTCTTGGGCAGTAGGTCTGAAGCTTTCTTT. Translated, it gives CASSLLLLGSRSEAFF.

In this sample, this clone turned up once. The V and J genes are TRBV4-2 and TRBJ2-7; D is unresolved. Germline V lookup: CDR1 LGHNA, CDR2 YNFKEQ. V was trimmed by 1 base and J by 3 bases, leaving 4 bases between them. The CDR3 runs 12 residues. This CDR3 is CASSQAGYEQYF. For the CDR3, the DNA is TGTGCCAGCAGCCAAGCAGGCTACGAGCAGTACTTC.